What follows are 14 T cell receptor beta chains derived from one specimen sequenced in a study of cytomegalovirus exposure and HLA in healthy donors. Assay used: immunoSEQ multiplex PCR; TCRdb lists only in-frame clones, some missing. This sample yields roughly 150,000 clones, of which about 89% are seen a single time; about 3.5% belongs to the top ten. Sample: PBMCs. The receptors here all came from a woman under 30 in good health and CMV-seropositive.

V gene TRBV7-9 combines with J gene TRBJ2-3; unclear D gene. Germline CDR1 and CDR2: SEHNR and FQNEAQ (reference sequence). Trimming cost V 3 bases and J 3 bases, with 13 bases left between them. The CDR3 covers 15 residues. CDR3 coding DNA: TGTGCCAGCAGCTTTGCGGATTATTTAACAGATACGCAGTATTTT. It encodes CASSFADYLTDTQYF.

This rearrangement joins TRBV6-1 to TRBJ1-4; the D gene is possibly TRBD1 (5 bases). With 8 bases removed from V and 2 bases from J, the gap between germline ends came to 9 bases. Germline V gives CDR1 MNHNS, CDR2 SASEGT. The CDR3 runs to 13 residues. The CDR3 loop is CASSRVTNEKLFF. The CDR3 nucleotides read TGTGCCAGCTCCAGGGTGACTAATGAAAAACTGTTTTTT.

This clone was recorded once. CDR3 loop: CASSLVGIRSWVSYEQYF. As DNA, the CDR3 is TGTGCCAGCAGCTTAGTAGGTATCAGGTCGTGGGTGTCCTACGAGCAGTACTTC. This chain links TRBV11-2 with TRBJ2-7; no clear D. The CDR3 is made up of 18 amino acids. V lost 1 base and J 1 base, leaving 20 bases between the germline ends. Germline values: CDR1 SGHAT, CDR2 FQNNGV.

This clone was counted only a few times. The chain combines TRBV10-1 with TRBJ2-7; D might be TRBD1 (5 bases). The V and J ends lost 0 bases and 6 bases respectively, with 12 bases between them. This CDR3 has 14 residues. Germline V gene data show CDR1 as WNHNN and CDR2 as SYGVQD (reference sequence). CDR3 bases: TGCGCCAGCAGTGAGTCGTGGGGCGCAGCCGAGCAGTACTTC. This gives the protein CASSESWGAAEQYF.

V usage is TRBV9 and J usage is TRBJ2-5; D is possibly TRBD2 (6 bases). Germline V gene sequence: CDR1 SGDLS, CDR2 YYNGEE. V was cut by 0 bases and J by 5 bases, with 11 bases left in between. The CDR3 extends over 14 amino acids. The CDR3 DNA is TGTGCCAGCAGCGTAGATGGGGGGTGGGAGACCCAGTACTTC. Amino acids: CASSVDGGWETQYF. Full variable domain (remainder filled in from reference TRBV9 and TRBJ2-5): DSGVTQTPKHLITATGQRVTLRCSPRSGDLSVYWYQQSLDQGLQFLIQYYNGEERAKGNILERFSAQQFPDLHSELNLSSLELGDSALYFCASSVDGGWETQYFGPGTRLLVL.

The chain employs TRBV30 and TRBJ1-1; no clear D. This CDR3 has 12 residues. Germline V lookup: CDR1 GTSNPN, CDR2 SVGIG (reference sequence). V lost 1 base, J lost 1 base, and 4 bases lay in between. The CDR3 sequence: CAWSGRNTEAFF. CDR3 nucleotides: TGTGCCTGGAGTGGGAGGAACACTGAAGCTTTCTTT.

This chain uses TRBV6-4 with TRBJ2-7; D unclear. Trimming pared 0 bases from V and 0 bases from J, leaving 12 bases between. In germline, CDR1 is MRHNA, CDR2 SNTAGT. This CDR3 is 16 amino acids long. CDR3 nucleotide sequence: TGTGCCAGCAGTGACTCGATTCGACTGAACTCCTACGAGCAGTACTTC. Translated, it gives CASSDSIRLNSYEQYF.

The chain is built from TRBV19 and TRBJ1-1, with 10 nucleotides matching TRBD1. Looked up from germline, CDR1 is LNHDA and CDR2 is SQIVND (reference sequence). The CDR3 totals 16 residues. The junction had 5 bases not matched to a gene; V was cut back by 4 bases and J by 0 bases. The CDR3 DNA sequence: TGTGCCAGTAGTAGGGGACAGGGGTGGCTGAACACTGAAGCTTTCTTT. Its translation is CASSRGQGWLNTEAFF.

The rearrangement links TRBV7-9 to TRBJ1-1; 11 bases are a match to TRBD1. V lost 4 bases to trimming and J lost 4 bases; unmatched junction nucleotides: 8. Germline V gives CDR1 SEHNR, CDR2 FQNEAQ (reference sequence). The CDR3 loop spans 16 amino acids. CDR3 sequence reads: CASSSMDRGLVTEAFF. DNA for the CDR3: TGTGCCAGCAGCTCCATGGACAGGGGGCTGGTCACTGAAGCTTTCTTT. The whole variable domain, remainder taken from reference TRBV7-9 and TRBJ1-1, is DTGVSQNPRHKITKRGQNVTFRCDPISEHNRLYWYRQTLGQGPEFLTYFQNEAQLEKSRLLSDRFSAERPKGSFSTLEIQRTEQGDSAMYLCASSSMDRGLVTEAFFGQGTRLTVV.

The chain is built from TRBV4-1 and TRBJ2-7; 9 bases are a match to TRBD1. The CDR3 spans 15 residues. Germline V gene data show CDR1 as MGHRA and CDR2 as YSYEKL. J gave up 2 bases and V 0 bases, and 2 bases lay outside the gene matches. The chain's CDR3 is CASSQDDRGTYEQYF. The CDR3 nucleotides read TGCGCCAGCAGCCAAGACGACAGGGGGACCTACGAGCAGTACTTC.

The sample holds one count of this clone. This chain uses TRBV5-6 with TRBJ2-2, with TRBD1 identical over 10 bases. The CDR3 is made up of 14 amino acids. V lost 5 bases and J lost 6; bases outside the gene matches: 4. Germline CDR1 SGHDT, CDR2 YYEEEE. CDR3 loop: CASSPGQGPGELFF. The CDR3 nucleotides are TGTGCCAGCAGTCCGGGACAGGGGCCCGGGGAGCTGTTTTTT.

This clone was counted a single time. The J gene is TRBJ1-4, the V gene TRBV27; TRBD1 matches at 8 bases. Germline CDR1 reads MNHEY; CDR2 reads SMNVEV (reference sequence). The length of the CDR3 is 17 residues. V lost 3 bases to trimming and J lost 0 bases; unmatched junction nucleotides: 6. CDR3: CASSLHRGIATNEKLFF. CDR3 DNA sequence: TGTGCCAGCAGTTTGCACAGGGGGATTGCAACTAATGAAAAACTGTTTTTT.

This rearrangement joins TRBV9 to TRBJ2-3; D ambiguous. V dropped 0 bases and J dropped 6 bases, with 8 bases sitting between them. CDR1 and CDR2 (germline): SGDLS, YYNGEE. The length of the CDR3 is 13 residues. CDR3 DNA sequence: TGTGCCAGCAGCGTAGGAGTGTCGGATACGCAGTATTTT. Its protein product is CASSVGVSDTQYF.

This chain joins TRBV13 and TRBJ1-2; TRBD1 might be the D (6 bases). Trimming stripped 6 bases from V and 8 bases from J, with 19 bases between. The V gene's germline CDR1 is PRHDT and CDR2 FYEKMQ (reference sequence). The CDR3 has 14 residues. CDR3 coding DNA: TGTGCCAGCAGATCACGGACAGCCTCGCGGGGCTACACCTTC. Protein product: CASRSRTASRGYTF.